The 21 T cell receptor beta chains in this list originate from one sample, sequenced in a study of cytomegalovirus exposure and HLA in healthy donors. The study ran its PCR with 60 Vbeta and 13 Jbeta primers. Repertoires were generated with immunoSEQ multiplex PCR, while TCRdb's copy carries only in-frame clones and drops some. This sample carries 150,000 to 200,000 clones, roughly four fifths of them seen once, and the ten largest clones take around 1%. The sequencing input was PBMCs. These receptors all come from a woman aged 40 to 50 in good health and CMV-seronegative.

The chain carries TRBV6-5 and TRBJ1-1, with 7 bases identical to TRBD1. The germline V gene encodes CDR1 MNHEY and CDR2 SVGAGI. Trimming at V came to 6 bases and at J to 3 bases, leaving 7 bases not matched to a gene. The CDR3 has 14 residues. The CDR3 here is CASRPTGFDTEAFF. As DNA, the CDR3 is TGTGCCAGCAGACCGACAGGGTTCGACACTGAAGCTTTCTTT.

The V gene is TRBV5-4, the J gene TRBJ2-7; D not certain. The V end lost 0 bases, the J end lost 3 bases, and 4 bases lay between the germline ends. Germline loops: CDR1 SGHNT, CDR2 YYREEE (reference sequence). The CDR3 covers 12 residues. CDR3 region: CASSLDGYEQYF. For the CDR3, the DNA is TGTGCCAGCAGCTTGGACGGCTACGAGCAGTACTTC. Together with reference TRBV5-4 and TRBJ2-7, the CDR3 gives the full variable domain: ETGVTQSPTHLIKTRGQQVTLRCSSQSGHNTVSWYQQALGQGPQFIFQYYREEENGRGNFPPRFSGLQFPNYSSELNVNALELDDSALYLCASSLDGYEQYFGPGTRLTVT.

V usage is TRBV30 and J usage is TRBJ2-7; D is perhaps TRBD2 (6 bases). V was clipped by 0 bases and J by 5 bases, with 11 bases between them. Germline loops: CDR1 GTSNPN, CDR2 SVGIG (reference sequence). The CDR3 loop spans 13 amino acids. CDR3 protein: CAWSVGGYDEQYF. Here the CDR3 DNA reads TGTGCCTGGAGTGTTGGAGGGTACGACGAGCAGTACTTC.

Details on this clone: The same CDR3 also results from other DNA sequences found in this sample. The chain has TRBV9 and TRBJ2-3; no definite D call. This CDR3 comprises 13 residues. Trimming removed 1 base at V and 2 bases at J, with 5 bases between. Germline V lookup: CDR1 SGDLS, CDR2 YYNGEE. The CDR3 sequence: CASSVLSTDTQYF. The CDR3 DNA reads TGTGCCAGCAGCGTACTGTCCACAGATACGCAGTATTTT.

The rearrangement joins TRBV5-5 to TRBJ1-3; D is unresolved. The CDR3 spans 16 residues. V lost 4 bases and J lost 1, with 15 bases in between. CDR1 and CDR2 (germline): SGHKS, YYEKEE (reference sequence). This chain's CDR3 is CASSVEGSGSGNTIYF. The CDR3 DNA is TGTGCCAGCAGCGTCGAGGGATCTGGGTCTGGAAACACCATATATTTT.

The genes are TRBV2 and TRBJ1-5; the D gene is possibly TRBD1 (5 bases). Per the germline V gene, CDR1 is SNHLY and CDR2 is FYNNEI. Trimming took 6 bases from V and 0 from J, leaving 12 bases between them. This CDR3 is built from 15 residues. The DNA for the CDR3 is TGTGCCAGCAGCGACAGCCTAGGTAGCAATCAGCCCCAGCATTTT. It yields the protein CASSDSLGSNQPQHF.

The rearrangement joins TRBV7-9 to TRBJ2-5; TRBD1 aligns across 12 bases. The trim removed 5 bases at V and 3 bases at J, leaving 7 bases unmatched. Germline assignment: CDR1 SEHNR and CDR2 FQNEAQ (reference sequence). This CDR3 is 16 amino acids long. The CDR3 region is CASSLRGTGGEETQYF. For the CDR3, the DNA is TGTGCCAGCAGCCTACGAGGGACAGGGGGCGAAGAGACCCAGTACTTC.

This clone was observed a handful of times. The chain links TRBV7-9 to TRBJ2-2; 7 nucleotides align to TRBD2. With V trimmed by 1 base and J by 2 bases, 4 bases remained unmatched. Looked up from germline, CDR1 is SEHNR and CDR2 is FQNEAQ (reference sequence). The CDR3 runs to 16 residues. CDR3 loop: CASSLVAGTNTGELFF. CDR3 coding DNA: TGTGCCAGCAGCTTAGTAGCGGGTACTAACACCGGGGAGCTGTTTTTT.

The chain joins TRBV5-1 to TRBJ2-5; D might be TRBD2 (5 bases). The CDR3 consists of 16 residues. From germline, CDR1 is SGHRS and CDR2 YFSETQ. Deletions cut 0 bases from V and 4 bases from J, with 16 bases between. The CDR3 nucleotides read TGCGCCAGCAGCTTGGCAGGTAGAGGGATAGGAGAGACCCAGTACTTC. Its protein is CASSLAGRGIGETQYF.

The CDR3 here is CASSSDRDEQYF. In DNA form, the CDR3 reads TGTGCCAGCAGCTCGGACAGGGATGAGCAGTACTTC. The chain employs TRBV11-3 and TRBJ2-7, with 8 nucleotides matching TRBD1. Germline CDR1 reads SGHNT; CDR2 reads YENEEA. The CDR3 totals 12 residues. V lost 4 bases to trimming and J lost 7 bases; unmatched junction nucleotides: 3.

The genes are TRBV7-6 and TRBJ2-1, with 9 bases lining up with TRBD2. CDR3 size: 15 residues. Per the germline V gene, CDR1 is SGHVS and CDR2 is FNYEAQ. Unmatched junction bases numbered 9, after V lost 4 bases and J lost 8 bases. CDR3 nucleotide sequence: TGTGCCAGCAGCTCACTAATAGAGCGGGGGGATGAGCAGTTCTTC. Its translation is CASSSLIERGDEQFF.

The chain links TRBV1 to TRBJ2-7; no check of the table's D call, TRBD2, against the DNA was made. TRBV1 is termed a pseudogene. The CDR3 is made up of 14 amino acids. CDR3 loop: CTSSERGKGHEQYF. The DNA for the CDR3 is TGCACCAGCTCCGAGAGAGGGAAGGGCCACGAGCAGTACTTC.

The V call is TRBV5-6, the J call TRBJ2-1; 8 bases line up with TRBD2. The CDR3 spans 16 residues. Germline V gives CDR1 SGHDT, CDR2 YYEEEE. V shed 7 bases, J shed 4 bases, and the junction held 13 bases outside the gene matches. This CDR3 reads CASSDEATSGYNEQFF. The CDR3 nucleotides read TGTGCCAGCTCTGATGAAGCTACTAGCGGTTACAATGAGCAGTTCTTC.

The chain has TRBV10-3 and TRBJ2-5, with 8 nucleotides matching TRBD1. J was trimmed by 2 bases and V by 2 bases; bases with no gene match: 1. Germline values: CDR1 ENHRY, CDR2 SYGVKD. This CDR3 comprises 14 residues. CDR3 amino acids: CAISERQGQETQYF. CDR3 DNA sequence: TGTGCCATCAGTGAGAGACAGGGGCAAGAGACCCAGTACTTC.

This chain joins TRBV27 and TRBJ2-7; 7 bases are shared with TRBD2. CDR1 is MNHEY and CDR2 is SMNVEV in the germline V gene (reference sequence). V lost 4 bases and J lost 3; bases outside the gene matches: 12. CDR3 size: 16 residues. The CDR3 protein is CASSSLETSSVYEQYF. The CDR3 bases are TGTGCCAGCAGTTCGCTTGAGACTAGCTCGGTCTACGAGCAGTACTTC.

The V gene is TRBV19, the J gene TRBJ2-4; perhaps TRBD2 as D (7 bases). The CDR3 sequence is 14 residues long. Trimming took 5 bases from V and 11 from J, leaving 19 bases between them. Germline V CDR1 and CDR2: LNHDA, SQIVND (reference sequence). This CDR3 reads CASSPSGAGALQYF. For the CDR3, the DNA is TGTGCCAGTAGTCCATCGGGGGCGGGAGCCCTTCAGTACTTC.

The chain carries TRBV11-2 and TRBJ1-1; 10 bases are shared with TRBD1. CDR1 and CDR2 from the germline V gene are SGHAT and FQNNGV. V trimming: 6 bases; J trimming: 1 base; junction bases outside the gene matches: 8. The CDR3 runs to 16 residues. CDR3 loop: CASRFRQGAGNTEAFF. The DNA of the CDR3 is TGTGCCAGCAGATTTCGACAGGGGGCTGGGAACACTGAAGCTTTCTTT.

The chain couples TRBV7-6 to TRBJ2-1; 7 bases agree with TRBD2. The ends lost 7 bases at V and 7 bases at J; junction bases unmatched: 7. CDR3 length: 13 amino acids. Germline V lookup: CDR1 SGHVS, CDR2 FNYEAQ. This CDR3 reads CASTAGWGNEQFF. The CDR3 region has the DNA TGTGCCAGCACAGCGGGATGGGGAAATGAGCAGTTCTTC.

The rearrangement joins TRBV5-1 to TRBJ2-3; 9 bases are shared with TRBD1. The germline gives CDR1 SGHRS, CDR2 YFSETQ. This CDR3 is 15 amino acids long. J gave up 3 bases and V 3 bases, and 5 bases lay outside the gene matches. CDR3 region: CASSSQGASTDTQYF. DNA of the CDR3: TGCGCCAGCAGCTCACAGGGGGCGTCGACAGATACGCAGTATTTT.

The chain is built from TRBV30 and TRBJ1-2; D possibly corresponds to TRBD1 (6 bases). Between the trimmed V and J ends, which lost 2 bases and 8 bases, there was a span of 18 bases. The germline V gene encodes CDR1 GTSNPN and CDR2 SVGIG (reference sequence). There are 14 residues in the CDR3. The CDR3 loop reads CAWSSKQGERGYTF. Written as DNA, the CDR3 is TGTGCCTGGAGTTCTAAACAGGGAGAGCGGGGCTACACCTTC.

V is TRBV5-1 and J is TRBJ1-4, with 7 bases fitting TRBD1. Germline loops: CDR1 SGHRS, CDR2 YFSETQ. The trim removed 2 bases at V and 0 bases at J, leaving 4 bases unmatched. This CDR3 is built from 16 residues. The CDR3 loop is CASSFGQVATNEKLFF. In nucleotides, the CDR3 is TGCGCCAGCAGCTTTGGACAGGTTGCAACTAATGAAAAACTGTTTTTT.